One sample yielded the 14 T cell receptor beta chains listed below, sequenced in a study of cytomegalovirus exposure and HLA in healthy donors. Primers for the PCR totalled 60 Vbeta and 13 Jbeta. Profiled with immunoSEQ multiplex PCR; TCRdb holds only in-frame clones, not every one. Of roughly 140,000 clones listed, 78% are singletons. Sequencing was done on a sample of PBMCs. The receptors shown here come from a female donor in good health and CMV-seronegative.

The chain recombines TRBV19 with TRBJ2-2; a weak D match, TRBD2 (6 bases). Germline CDR1 reads LNHDA; CDR2 reads SQIVND (reference sequence). This CDR3 has 13 residues. Trimming shortened V by 11 bases and J by 4 bases, and 14 bases separated the two germline ends. In DNA form, the CDR3 reads TGTGCCGGTTCCGGGAGTAGCACCGGGGAGCTGTTTTTT. Translation: CAGSGSSTGELFF.

The table lists this clone with a few counts. This sequence joins TRBV30 and TRBJ1-1; D gene uncertain. In germline, CDR1 is GTSNPN, CDR2 SVGIG (reference sequence). This CDR3 is built from 12 residues. Trimming removed 3 bases at V and 1 base at J, with 6 bases between. The CDR3 DNA is TGTGCCTGGAGACTATGGAACACTGAAGCTTTCTTT. Translation: CAWRLWNTEAFF. Full variable domain (outside the CDR3, taken from reference TRBV30 and TRBJ1-1): SQTIHQWPATLVQPVGSPLSLECTVEGTSNPNLYWYRQAAGRGLQLLFYSVGIGQISSEVPQNLSASRPQDRQFILSSKKLLLSDSGFYLCAWRLWNTEAFFGQGTRLTVV.

This sequence joins TRBV13 and TRBJ2-3, with 15 bases that match TRBD2. Germline V CDR1 and CDR2: PRHDT, FYEKMQ (reference sequence). J gave up 0 bases and V 3 bases, and 1 base lay outside the gene matches. CDR3 length: 17 residues. The CDR3 coding sequence is TGTGCCAGCAGCTTTGGACTAGCGGGGGGGAGCACAGATACGCAGTATTTT. Its translation: CASSFGLAGGSTDTQYF.

The rearrangement joins TRBV5-1 to TRBJ1-4; 7 nucleotides align to TRBD1. The V segment lost 4 bases and the J segment 4 bases; nucleotides outside the gene matches: 4. Germline V lookup: CDR1 SGHRS, CDR2 YFSETQ. The CDR3 length is 14 residues. The CDR3 DNA follows: TGCGCCAGCAGCCCGACAGGGTTTAATGAAAAACTGTTTTTT. It translates to CASSPTGFNEKLFF.

The rearrangement uses TRBV29-1 and TRBJ1-2, with 8 bases lining up with TRBD1. This CDR3 has 13 amino acids. Germline V lookup: CDR1 SQVTM, CDR2 ANQGSEA. V lost 2 bases, J lost 4 bases, and 3 bases stayed unmatched. The CDR3 reads CSVEWGQAYGYTF. The CDR3 coding sequence is TGCAGCGTTGAATGGGGACAGGCCTATGGCTACACCTTC.

V and J are TRBV19 and TRBJ2-1; TRBD2 matches 15 bases. Trimming removed 8 bases from V and 2 bases from J; junction bases left unmatched: 16. CDR1 and CDR2 from the germline V gene are LNHDA and SQIVND (reference sequence). The CDR3 totals 20 residues. The CDR3 spells CASGVPRTSGGVWPYNEQFF. CDR3 sequence (DNA): TGTGCCAGTGGGGTTCCCCGGACTAGCGGGGGGGTATGGCCCTACAATGAGCAGTTCTTC.

The chain joins TRBV2 to TRBJ1-2; TRBD1 is a possible D gene (5 bases). Trimming pared 1 base from V and 2 bases from J, leaving 11 bases between. The CDR3 covers 15 residues. Germline-derived CDR1 and CDR2 are SNHLY and FYNNEI. CDR3 sequence reads: CASSEVGALNYGYTF. The CDR3, as DNA: TGTGCCAGCAGTGAAGTTGGGGCGTTGAACTATGGCTACACCTTC.

Of note for this clone: The junction shows a germline mismatch at one end, possibly a read error. The chain combines TRBV6-4 with TRBJ1-2, with a possible D match to TRBD1 (6 bases). The CDR3 extends over 13 amino acids. CDR1 is MRHNA and CDR2 is SNTAGT in the germline V gene. CDR3 region: CASSDGGGYGYPF. The CDR3 nucleotides are TGTGCCAGCAGTGACGGTGGGGGCTATGGCTACCCCTTC.

V gene TRBV28 combines with J gene TRBJ1-2; D remains ambiguous. The CDR3 runs to 15 residues. Trimming shortened V by 5 bases and J by 6 bases, and 19 bases separated the two germline ends. The germline V gene encodes CDR1 MDHEN and CDR2 SYDVKM. CDR3 protein: CASSPYFSVQDGYTF. Here the CDR3 DNA reads TGTGCCAGCAGTCCATACTTTTCGGTGCAGGATGGCTACACCTTC.

This chain connects TRBV7-9 to TRBJ2-6; perhaps TRBD1 as D (7 bases). V was clipped by 2 bases and J by 2 bases, with 19 bases between them. The CDR3 is 19 residues long. Germline V lookup: CDR1 SEHNR, CDR2 FQNEAQ (reference sequence). CDR3 sequence: CASSLRDSLPGAGANVLTF. In DNA form, the CDR3 reads TGTGCCAGCAGCTTACGGGACAGTCTCCCGGGGGCTGGGGCCAACGTCCTGACTTTC.

This clone was seen a few times. The genes are TRBV6-6 and TRBJ1-3; TRBD1 might be the D (5 bases). The CDR3 has 14 amino acids. Germline V gene data show CDR1 as MNHNY and CDR2 as SVGAGI (reference sequence). V lost 6 bases, J lost 3 bases, and 12 bases lay in between. CDR3: CASSNQGSGNTIYF. CDR3 nucleotides: TGTGCCAGCAGCAACCAGGGTAGTGGAAACACCATATATTTT.

This clone was picked up a small number of times. J is TRBJ1-1 and V is TRBV6-5; D might be TRBD1 (5 bases). The V and J ends lost 2 bases and 2 bases respectively, with 9 bases between them. CDR1 and CDR2 (germline): MNHEY, SVGAGI. The CDR3 extends over 14 amino acids. Written as DNA, the CDR3 is TGTGCCAGCAGTTACGTCCAGGGAAACACTGAAGCTTTCTTT. Translated: CASSYVQGNTEAFF.

This rearrangement joins TRBV19 to TRBJ2-2; D unclear. V lost 7 bases to trimming and J lost 3 bases, with 12 bases between them. The CDR3 length is 14 residues. Germline V gene data show CDR1 as LNHDA and CDR2 as SQIVND (reference sequence). CDR3 nucleotide sequence: TGTGCCAGTAATTTGATAGCTGACACCGGGGAGCTGTTTTTT. Translation gives CASNLIADTGELFF.

V and J are TRBV6-6 and TRBJ2-7; 10 bases align to TRBD2. The V gene's germline CDR1 is MNHNY and CDR2 SVGAGI (reference sequence). With 6 bases clipped from V and 1 base from J, the junction kept 6 bases outside the gene matches. The CDR3 totals 15 residues. The CDR3 nucleotides are TGTGCCAGCAGCGGCACTAGCGGGATTTCCTACGAGCAGTACTTC. Translation: CASSGTSGISYEQYF.